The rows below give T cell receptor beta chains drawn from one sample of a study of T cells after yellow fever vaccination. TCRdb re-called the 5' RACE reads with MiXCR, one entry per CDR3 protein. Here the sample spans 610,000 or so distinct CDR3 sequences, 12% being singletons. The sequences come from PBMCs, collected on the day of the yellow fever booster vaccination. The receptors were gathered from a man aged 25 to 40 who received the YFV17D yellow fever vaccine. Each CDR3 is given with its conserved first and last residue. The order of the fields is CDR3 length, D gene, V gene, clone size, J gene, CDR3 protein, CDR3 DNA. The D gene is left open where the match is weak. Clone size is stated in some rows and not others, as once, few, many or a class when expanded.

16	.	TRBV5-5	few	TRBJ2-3	CASSLAGTHRTDTQYF	TGTGCCAGCAGCTTAGCCGGGACTCACCGAACAGATACGCAGTATTTT
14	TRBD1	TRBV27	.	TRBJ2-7	CASKPGQETYEQYF	TGTGCCAGCAAACCGGGACAGGAAACCTACGAGCAGTACTTC
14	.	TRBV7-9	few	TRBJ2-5	CASSLYARVETQYF	TGTGCCAGCAGCTTATATGCCAGGGTCGAGACCCAGTACTTC
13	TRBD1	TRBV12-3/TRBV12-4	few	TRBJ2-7	CASSWGQGHEQYF	TGTGCCAGCAGTTGGGGACAGGGGCACGAGCAGTACTTC
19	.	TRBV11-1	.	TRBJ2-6	CASSLALLTGAGGANVLTF	TGTGCCAGCAGCTTAGCGCTGCTTACGGGGGCGGGTGGGGCCAACGTCCTGACTTTC
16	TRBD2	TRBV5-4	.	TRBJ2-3	CASSLYLAGSTDTQYF	TGTGCCAGCAGCTTGTACCTAGCGGGGAGCACAGATACGCAGTATTTT
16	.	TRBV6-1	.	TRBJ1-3	CASSNQQATSGNTIYF	TGTGCCAGCAGTAATCAACAGGCGACCTCTGGAAACACCATATATTTT
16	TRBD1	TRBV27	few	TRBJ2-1	CASKNDRVGVGNEQFF	TGTGCCAGCAAGAACGACAGGGTTGGGGTGGGGAATGAGCAGTTCTTC
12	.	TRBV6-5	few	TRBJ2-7	CASSRKWNEQYF	TGTGCCAGCAGTCGAAAGTGGAACGAGCAGTACTTC
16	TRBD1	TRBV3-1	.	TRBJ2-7	CASSRKPGQIFYEQYF	TGTGCCAGCAGCCGCAAACCGGGACAGATTTTTTACGAGCAGTACTTC
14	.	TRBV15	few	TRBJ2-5	CATSRDGLAGAQYF	TGTGCCACCAGCAGAGATGGTCTGGCCGGGGCCCAGTACTTC
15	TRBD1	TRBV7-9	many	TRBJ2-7	CASSTPGTGGYEQYF	TGTGCCAGCAGCACGCCGGGGACAGGGGGCTACGAGCAGTACTTC